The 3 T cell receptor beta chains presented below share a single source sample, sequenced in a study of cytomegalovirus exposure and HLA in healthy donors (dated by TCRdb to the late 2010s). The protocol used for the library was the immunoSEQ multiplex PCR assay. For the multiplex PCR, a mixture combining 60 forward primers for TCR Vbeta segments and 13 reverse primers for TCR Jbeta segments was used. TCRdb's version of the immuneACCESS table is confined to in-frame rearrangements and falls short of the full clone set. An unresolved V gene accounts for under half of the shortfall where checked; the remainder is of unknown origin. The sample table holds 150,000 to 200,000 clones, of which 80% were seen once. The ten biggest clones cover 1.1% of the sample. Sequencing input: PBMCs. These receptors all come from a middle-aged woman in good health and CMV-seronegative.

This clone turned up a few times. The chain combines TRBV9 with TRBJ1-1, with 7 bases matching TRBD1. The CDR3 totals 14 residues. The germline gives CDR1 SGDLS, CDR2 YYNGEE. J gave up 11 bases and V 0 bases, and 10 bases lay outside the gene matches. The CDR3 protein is CASSVGPGGGKAFF. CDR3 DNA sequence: TGTGCCAGCAGCGTAGGTCCAGGGGGAGGTAAGGCTTTCTTT.

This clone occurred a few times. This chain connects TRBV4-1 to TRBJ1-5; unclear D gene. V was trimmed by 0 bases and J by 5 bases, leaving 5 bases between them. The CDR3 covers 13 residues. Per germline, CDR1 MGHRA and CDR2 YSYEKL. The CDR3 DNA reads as TGCGCCAGCAGCCAAGATGGCTATCAGCCCCAGCATTTT. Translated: CASSQDGYQPQHF.

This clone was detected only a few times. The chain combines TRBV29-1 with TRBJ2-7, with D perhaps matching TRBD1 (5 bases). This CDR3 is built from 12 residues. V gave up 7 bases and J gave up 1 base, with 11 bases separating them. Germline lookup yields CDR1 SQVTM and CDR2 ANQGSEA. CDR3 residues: CSALQESYEQYF. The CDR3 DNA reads TGCAGCGCATTACAGGAGTCCTACGAGCAGTACTTC.